This T cell receptor beta chain stems from a study of blood T cell repertoires in COVID-19. Study as a whole: From T cells, B-cell-depleted T cells, or PBMCs came the material, which was cDNA or gDNA.

This CDR3 spans 12 amino acids. In germline, CDR1 is ENHRY, CDR2 SYGVKD. V lost 5 bases to trimming and J lost 4 bases, with 9 bases between them. Generated by immunoSEQ multiplex PCR, the TCRdb table keeps only in-frame clones and is missing some. The sample comprises 230,000 or so clones, around 83% of which are singletons, and 6.6% rests with the top ten. The J gene is TRBJ2-7, the V gene TRBV10-3; a possible D gene is TRBD1 (5 bases). The sequencing sample was made of PBMCs or T cells enriched from blood (not recorded which). The receptor comes from a woman aged 45-65 years who had been exposed to COVID-19. CDR3 loop: CAISQTGYEQYF. CDR3 coding DNA: TGTGCCATCAGTCAAACAGGATACGAGCAGTACTTC.